This is a list of T cell receptor beta chains from one sample in a study of T-cell memory formation after mild COVID-19. From the 5' RACE reads, TCRdb called clonotypes with MiXCR, one entry per CDR3 protein. The table lists approximately 13,000 distinct CDR3 sequences, 15% to 20% of them singletons. The specimen sequenced was PBMCs or a T cell subset sorted from them (not recorded which). These TCRs come from a man aged 18 to 30 who had mild COVID-19 (a few samples of this study predate the infection). Cell type and time point are not known. CDR3s include the opening cysteine and the closing phenylalanine or tryptophan. The order of the fields is CDR3 DNA, CDR3 protein, J gene, D gene, clone size, V gene. A D gene is named only where the DNA matches it firmly. The size field is filled for only some rows; it gives once, few, many or a size class.

CDR3 DNA: TGCGCCAGCAGCCCCAGTATAGCGGGGTTCCCAGATACGCAGTATTTT
CDR3 protein: CASSPSIAGFPDTQYF
J gene: TRBJ2-3
D gene: TRBD2
clone size: medium-sized
V gene: TRBV5-1

CDR3 DNA: TGCAGTGCTGGACCCGGCTACGGGAAAGGCTACACCTTC
CDR3 protein: CSAGPGYGKGYTF
J gene: TRBJ1-2
D gene: -
clone size: few
V gene: TRBV20-1

CDR3 DNA: TGTGCCAGCTCACGACGACTCGGACAGTACAATGAGCAGTTCTTC
CDR3 protein: CASSRRLGQYNEQFF
J gene: TRBJ2-1
D gene: -
clone size: -
V gene: TRBV18

CDR3 DNA: TGCGCCAGCAGCCAAGCGGACAGGCAAGAGACCCAGTACTTC
CDR3 protein: CASSQADRQETQYF
J gene: TRBJ2-5
D gene: TRBD1
clone size: few
V gene: TRBV4-3

CDR3 DNA: TGTGCCAGCAGTCCCGCGAGGGTTGATTCACCCCTCCACTTT
CDR3 protein: CASSPARVDSPLHF
J gene: TRBJ1-6
D gene: -
clone size: few
V gene: TRBV7-8

CDR3 DNA: TGCGCCAGCAGTCCTAGGGGGGTCGGGGAGCTGTTTTTT
CDR3 protein: CASSPRGVGELFF
J gene: TRBJ2-2
D gene: -
clone size: many
V gene: TRBV4-1

CDR3 DNA: TGTGCCAGCAGTTCAATGAATCAGCCCCAGCATTTT
CDR3 protein: CASSSMNQPQHF
J gene: TRBJ1-5
D gene: -
clone size: -
V gene: TRBV12-3/TRBV12-4

CDR3 DNA: TGTGCCTGTCGTCTTAGACTAGCGGCGAACACCGGGGAGCTGTTTTTT
CDR3 protein: CACRLRLAANTGELFF
J gene: TRBJ2-2
D gene: TRBD2
clone size: -
V gene: TRBV10-3

CDR3 DNA: TGTGCCAGCAGCTTTCTAGCGGGGGTGGGAGATACGCAGTATTTT
CDR3 protein: CASSFLAGVGDTQYF
J gene: TRBJ2-3
D gene: TRBD2
clone size: -
V gene: TRBV7-2

CDR3 DNA: TGTGCCAGCAGCGGGGACAGGTTTGGGGCCAACGTCCTGACTTTC
CDR3 protein: CASSGDRFGANVLTF
J gene: TRBJ2-6
D gene: TRBD1
clone size: -
V gene: TRBV5-6

CDR3 DNA: TGTGCCAGCAGCTCTAGACAGGGTTATGGCTACACCTTC
CDR3 protein: CASSSRQGYGYTF
J gene: TRBJ1-2
D gene: TRBD1
clone size: -
V gene: TRBV7-2

CDR3 DNA: TGTGCCAGCAGCCAAGTTCTGCAGCCAACGGATACGCAGTATTTT
CDR3 protein: CASSQVLQPTDTQYF
J gene: TRBJ2-3
D gene: -
clone size: many
V gene: TRBV3-1

CDR3 DNA: TGTGCCAGCAGCAAGGGGGGACAAGACAATGAGCAGTTCTTC
CDR3 protein: CASSKGGQDNEQFF
J gene: TRBJ2-1
D gene: -
clone size: few
V gene: TRBV11-3

CDR3 DNA: TGTGCCAGCAGTTTGGGCCGACTAGCGGGGGACCTAAGCACAGATACGCAGTATTTT
CDR3 protein: CASSLGRLAGDLSTDTQYF
J gene: TRBJ2-3
D gene: TRBD2
clone size: -
V gene: TRBV6-2/TRBV6-3

CDR3 DNA: TGTGCCAGCAGCCCTCTGAGGACTACACTTTACAATGAGCAGTTCTTC
CDR3 protein: CASSPLRTTLYNEQFF
J gene: TRBJ2-1
D gene: -
clone size: -
V gene: TRBV7-3

CDR3 DNA: TGTGCCAGCAGCTTGACCGCCTCCTACAATGAGCAGTTCTTC
CDR3 protein: CASSLTASYNEQFF
J gene: TRBJ2-1
D gene: -
clone size: many
V gene: TRBV7-3

CDR3 DNA: TGCAGTGCTGATTGGCGACGGAGAGCCTTC
CDR3 protein: CSADWRRRAF
J gene: TRBJ2-1
D gene: -
clone size: -
V gene: TRBV20-1

CDR3 DNA: TGTGCCAGCAGCGTAGGCCCCACAATCACGGCGGGTGGCTACACCTTC
CDR3 protein: CASSVGPTITAGGYTF
J gene: TRBJ1-2
D gene: -
clone size: few
V gene: TRBV9

CDR3 DNA: TGTGCCAGCAGAAGAACTCCAGACTTAAATGAAAAACTGTTTTTT
CDR3 protein: CASRRTPDLNEKLFF
J gene: TRBJ1-4
D gene: -
clone size: -
V gene: TRBV12-3/TRBV12-4

CDR3 DNA: TGTGCCAGCAGTGACTCTGGAAACACCATATATTTT
CDR3 protein: CASSDSGNTIYF
J gene: TRBJ1-3
D gene: -
clone size: -
V gene: TRBV11-3

CDR3 DNA: TGCAGTGCTAGAGAGATGAGCAATGAGCAGTTCTTC
CDR3 protein: CSAREMSNEQFF
J gene: TRBJ2-1
D gene: -
clone size: many
V gene: TRBV20-1

CDR3 DNA: TGTGCCATCGCCACCCTCGAGGGCCTGGCCACAGATACGCAGTATTTT
CDR3 protein: CAIATLEGLATDTQYF
J gene: TRBJ2-3
D gene: -
clone size: many
V gene: TRBV10-3

CDR3 DNA: TGTGCCAGCAGCTTAGAGACGGCCCAAGAGACCCAGTACTTC
CDR3 protein: CASSLETAQETQYF
J gene: TRBJ2-5
D gene: -
clone size: many
V gene: TRBV7-2

CDR3 DNA: TGTGCCAGCAGCGCGGGGGGGCCATATACGCAGTATTTT
CDR3 protein: CASSAGGPYTQYF
J gene: TRBJ2-3
D gene: TRBD2
clone size: many
V gene: TRBV9

CDR3 DNA: TGCAGTGCTAGGGACTTTGGGCTCTATGGCTACACCTTC
CDR3 protein: CSARDFGLYGYTF
J gene: TRBJ1-2
D gene: -
clone size: -
V gene: TRBV20-1

CDR3 DNA: TGTGCCATCAGTCTAGGACAGCAAGAGACCCAGTACTTC
CDR3 protein: CAISLGQQETQYF
J gene: TRBJ2-5
D gene: -
clone size: few
V gene: TRBV10-3

CDR3 DNA: TGTGCCAGCAGCTTCCGGGACAGAGAGACCCAGTACTTC
CDR3 protein: CASSFRDRETQYF
J gene: TRBJ2-5
D gene: TRBD1
clone size: few
V gene: TRBV5-6

CDR3 DNA: TGTGCCAGCAGTTTGGGGGCATCAACTAATGAAAAACTGTTTTTT
CDR3 protein: CASSLGASTNEKLFF
J gene: TRBJ1-4
D gene: -
clone size: many
V gene: TRBV28

CDR3 DNA: TGTGCCAGCAGCTTACCACAGGGCTCAGATACGCAGTATTTT
CDR3 protein: CASSLPQGSDTQYF
J gene: TRBJ2-3
D gene: -
clone size: -
V gene: TRBV13